The rows below give T cell receptor beta chains drawn from one sample of a study of blood T cell repertoires in COVID-19. The data were produced by immunoSEQ multiplex PCR, yet TCRdb's version contains in-frame clones alone and is incomplete. The sample has about 20,000 clones, around 87% seen once. The sample comprised peripheral blood. The receptors were sampled from a human donor in a cohort sampled during active COVID-19. Each CDR3 is given with its conserved first and last residue. Each record gives: clone size, J gene, CDR3 length, D gene, V gene, CDR3 DNA, CDR3 protein. A D gene is named only where the DNA matches it firmly. Size values are once, few and many counts, or a class for expanded clones, and some rows have none.

size: .; J: TRBJ2-1; length: 13; D: .; V: TRBV7-3; DNA: TGTGCCAGCAGCACGGGACTTTACAATGAGCAGTTCTTC; CDR3: CASSTGLYNEQFF
size: .; J: TRBJ1-5; length: 15; D: TRBD1; V: TRBV10-3; DNA: TGTGCCAGCTCGGACAGGGCTGAGGGCAATCAGCCCCAGCATTTT; CDR3: CASSDRAEGNQPQHF
size: once; J: TRBJ1-2; length: 15; D: TRBD1; V: TRBV5-4; DNA: TGTGCCAGCAGCCAGACAGGGGGCGAATGGCATGGCTACACCTTC; CDR3: CASSQTGGEWHGYTF
size: .; J: TRBJ2-3; length: 14; D: .; V: TRBV2; DNA: TGTGCCAGCAGTGGTGTATCTCGCACAGATACGCAGTATTTT; CDR3: CASSGVSRTDTQYF
size: .; J: TRBJ2-5; length: 16; D: TRBD2; V: TRBV5-1; DNA: TGCGCCAGCGATCCTGGCACTGCGGGAGGCCGAGAGACCCAGTACTTC; CDR3: CASDPGTAGGRETQYF
size: .; J: TRBJ2-7; length: 15; D: .; V: TRBV6-5; DNA: TGTGCCAGCAGTTACTCGAGGCGGGCCCTCTACGAGCAGTACTTC; CDR3: CASSYSRRALYEQYF
size: .; J: TRBJ2-1; length: 15; D: .; V: TRBV29-1; DNA: TGCAGCGTTGTTTGGGGGGTAAGCTCCTACAATGAGCAGTTCTTC; CDR3: CSVVWGVSSYNEQFF
size: .; J: TRBJ2-3; length: 15; D: .; V: TRBV5-4; DNA: TGTGCCAGCAGCGTAGGGCAGGGAGGCGCAGATACGCAGTATTTT; CDR3: CASSVGQGGADTQYF
size: .; J: TRBJ1-6; length: 14; D: TRBD1; V: TRBV2; DNA: TGTGCCAGCAGGACAAGCACAGGGGGTTCACCCCTCCACTTT; CDR3: CASRTSTGGSPLHF
size: once; J: TRBJ2-5; length: 15; D: TRBD2; V: TRBV4-1; DNA: TGCGCCAGCAGACCTAGCGGGACATACCAAGAGACCCAGTACTTC; CDR3: CASRPSGTYQETQYF
size: once; J: TRBJ2-1; length: 15; D: .; V: TRBV11-3; DNA: TGTGCCAGCAGCTTGGGGGACTTAAGGGGCAATGAGCAGTTCTTC; CDR3: CASSLGDLRGNEQFF
size: .; J: TRBJ2-1; length: 13; D: .; V: TRBV2; DNA: TGTGCCAGCAGCTGGACAGCCAACAATGAGCAGTTCTTC; CDR3: CASSWTANNEQFF
size: .; J: TRBJ2-1; length: 15; D: .; V: TRBV2; DNA: TGTGCCAGCAGTGAGGCGAGTGACAGATACAATGAGCAGTTCTTC; CDR3: CASSEASDRYNEQFF
size: .; J: TRBJ2-7; length: 11; D: .; V: TRBV5-1; DNA: TGCGCCAGCAGCTACGGACAGGAGCAGTACTTC; CDR3: CASSYGQEQYF
size: .; J: TRBJ2-1; length: 16; D: TRBD2; V: TRBV19; DNA: TGTGCCAGTAGTACGGCTAGCGGGACGTCTTACAATGAGCAGTTCTTC; CDR3: CASSTASGTSYNEQFF